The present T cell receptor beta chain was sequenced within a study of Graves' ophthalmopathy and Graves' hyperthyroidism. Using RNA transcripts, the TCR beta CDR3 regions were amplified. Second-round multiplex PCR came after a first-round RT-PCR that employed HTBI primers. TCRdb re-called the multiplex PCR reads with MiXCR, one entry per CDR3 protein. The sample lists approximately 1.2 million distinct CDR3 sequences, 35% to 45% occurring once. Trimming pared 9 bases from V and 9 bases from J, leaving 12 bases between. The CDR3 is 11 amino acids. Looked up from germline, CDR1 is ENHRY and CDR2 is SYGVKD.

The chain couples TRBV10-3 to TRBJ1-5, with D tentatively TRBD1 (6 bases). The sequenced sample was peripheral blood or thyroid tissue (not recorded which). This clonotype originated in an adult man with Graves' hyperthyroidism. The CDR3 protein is CAIRGGGPQHF. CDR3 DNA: TGTGCCATTCGGGGGGGCGGGCCCCAGCATTTT.